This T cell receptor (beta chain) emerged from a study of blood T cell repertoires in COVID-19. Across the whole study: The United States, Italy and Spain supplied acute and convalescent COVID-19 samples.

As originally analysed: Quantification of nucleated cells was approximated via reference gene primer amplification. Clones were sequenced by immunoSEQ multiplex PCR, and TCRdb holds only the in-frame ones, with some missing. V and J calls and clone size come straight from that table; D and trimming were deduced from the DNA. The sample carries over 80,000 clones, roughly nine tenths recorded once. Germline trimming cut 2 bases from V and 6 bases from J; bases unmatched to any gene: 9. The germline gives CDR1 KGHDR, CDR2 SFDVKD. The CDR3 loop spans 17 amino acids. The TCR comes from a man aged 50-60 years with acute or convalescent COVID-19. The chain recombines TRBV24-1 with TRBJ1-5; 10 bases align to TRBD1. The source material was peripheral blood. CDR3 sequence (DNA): TGTGCCACCAGTGATTCAAATCGACAGGGGGCTCGTCAGCCCCAGCATTTT. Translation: CATSDSNRQGARQPQHF.